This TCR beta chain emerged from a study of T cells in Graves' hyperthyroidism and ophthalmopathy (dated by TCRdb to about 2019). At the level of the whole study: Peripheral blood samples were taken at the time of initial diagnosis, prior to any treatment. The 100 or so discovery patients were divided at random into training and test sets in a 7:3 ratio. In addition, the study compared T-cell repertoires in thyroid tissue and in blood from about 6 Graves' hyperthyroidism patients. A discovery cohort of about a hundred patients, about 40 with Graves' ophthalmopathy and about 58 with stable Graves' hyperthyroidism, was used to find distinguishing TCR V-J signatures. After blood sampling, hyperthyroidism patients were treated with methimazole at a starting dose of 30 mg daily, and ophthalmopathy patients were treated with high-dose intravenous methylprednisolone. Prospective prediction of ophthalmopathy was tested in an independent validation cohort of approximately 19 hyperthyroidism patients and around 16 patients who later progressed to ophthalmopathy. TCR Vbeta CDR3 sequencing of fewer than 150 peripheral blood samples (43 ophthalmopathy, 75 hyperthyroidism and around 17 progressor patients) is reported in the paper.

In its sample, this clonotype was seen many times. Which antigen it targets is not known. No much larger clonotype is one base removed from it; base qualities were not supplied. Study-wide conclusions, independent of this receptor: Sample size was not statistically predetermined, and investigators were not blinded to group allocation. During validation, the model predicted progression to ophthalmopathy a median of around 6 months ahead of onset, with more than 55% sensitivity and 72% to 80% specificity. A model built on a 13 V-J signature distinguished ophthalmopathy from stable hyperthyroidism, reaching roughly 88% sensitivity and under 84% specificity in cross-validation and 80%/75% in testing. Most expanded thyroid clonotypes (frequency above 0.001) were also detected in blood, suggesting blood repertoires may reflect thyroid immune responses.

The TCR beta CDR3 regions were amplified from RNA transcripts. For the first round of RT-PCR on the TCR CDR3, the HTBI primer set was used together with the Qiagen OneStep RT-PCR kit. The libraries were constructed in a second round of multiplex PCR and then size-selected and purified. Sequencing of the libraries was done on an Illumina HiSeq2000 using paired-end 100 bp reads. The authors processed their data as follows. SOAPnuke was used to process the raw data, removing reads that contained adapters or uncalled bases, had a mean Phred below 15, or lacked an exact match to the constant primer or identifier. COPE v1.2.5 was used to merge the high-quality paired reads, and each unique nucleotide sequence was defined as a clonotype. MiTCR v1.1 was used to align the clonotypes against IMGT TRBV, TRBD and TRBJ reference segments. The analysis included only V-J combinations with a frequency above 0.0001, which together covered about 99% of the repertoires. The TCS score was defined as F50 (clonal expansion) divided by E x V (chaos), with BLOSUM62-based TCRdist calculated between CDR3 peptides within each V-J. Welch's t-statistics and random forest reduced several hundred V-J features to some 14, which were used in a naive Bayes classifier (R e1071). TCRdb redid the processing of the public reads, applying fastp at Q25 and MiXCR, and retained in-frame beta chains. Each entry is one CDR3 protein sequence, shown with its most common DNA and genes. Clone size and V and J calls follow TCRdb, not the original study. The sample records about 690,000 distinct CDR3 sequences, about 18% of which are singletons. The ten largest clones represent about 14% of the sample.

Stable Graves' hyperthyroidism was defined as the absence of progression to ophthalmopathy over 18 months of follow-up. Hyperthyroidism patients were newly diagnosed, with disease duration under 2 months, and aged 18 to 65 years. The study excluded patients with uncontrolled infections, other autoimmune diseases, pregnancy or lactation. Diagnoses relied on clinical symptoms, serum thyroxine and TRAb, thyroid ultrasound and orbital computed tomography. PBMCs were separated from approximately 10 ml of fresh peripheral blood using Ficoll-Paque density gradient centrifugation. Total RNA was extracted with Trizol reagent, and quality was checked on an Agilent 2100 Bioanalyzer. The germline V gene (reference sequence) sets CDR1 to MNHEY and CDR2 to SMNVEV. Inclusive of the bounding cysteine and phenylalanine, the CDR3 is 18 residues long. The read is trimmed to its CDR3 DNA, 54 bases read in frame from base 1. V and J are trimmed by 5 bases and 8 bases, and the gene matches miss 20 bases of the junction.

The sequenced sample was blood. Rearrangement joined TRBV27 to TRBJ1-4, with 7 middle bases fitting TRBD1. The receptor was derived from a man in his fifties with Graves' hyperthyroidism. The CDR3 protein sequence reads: CASSLGGFYRGLGEKLFF. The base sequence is TGTGCCAGCAGTCTCGGGGGATTTTACAGGGGTTTAGGCGAAAAACTGTTTTTT.